These 24 T cell receptor beta chains originate from one sample sequenced in a study of cytomegalovirus exposure and HLA in healthy donors. Both 60 Vbeta primers and 13 Jbeta primers went into the PCR. The protocol was immunoSEQ multiplex PCR, while the TCRdb copy is restricted to in-frame clones and leaves out a portion. The sample contains about 170,000 clones, 75% to 85% of which appear only once. Input material: PBMCs. Every receptor here comes from a girl aged 2-10 years in good health and CMV-seropositive.

The rearrangement links TRBV27 to TRBJ2-7; 7 nucleotides align to TRBD1. Germline-derived CDR1 and CDR2 are MNHEY and SMNVEV (reference sequence). V was clipped by 8 bases and J by 4 bases; unmatched bases: 14. CDR3 length: 15 amino acids. The CDR3: CASYSLRDSSYEQYF. The CDR3 DNA reads as TGTGCCAGCTACTCACTCCGGGACAGCTCTTACGAGCAGTACTTC.

The chain joins TRBV4-2 to TRBJ2-5, with TRBD2 matching over 7 bases. This CDR3 has 16 residues. J gave up 1 base and V 4 bases, and 9 bases lay outside the gene matches. CDR1 and CDR2 (germline): LGHNA, YNFKEQ. The CDR3 DNA sequence: TGTGCCAGCAGCCGAAATCCGCTAGCGGCCCAAGAGACCCAGTACTTC. Translated, it gives CASSRNPLAAQETQYF.

This clone was detected only a few times. The chain combines TRBV10-1 with TRBJ1-1; 7 bases align to TRBD1. The CDR3 is 13 residues long. Trimming took 11 bases from V and 1 from J; bases not matched to a gene: 7. Germline CDR1 WNHNN, CDR2 SYGVQD (reference sequence). CDR3 nucleotides: TGCGCCGTTCGACAGGGACCGAACACTGAAGCTTTCTTT. Amino acid sequence: CAVRQGPNTEAFF.

The V and J genes are TRBV30 and TRBJ2-1; no definite D call. Trimming removed 3 bases at V and 8 bases at J, with 11 bases between. The length of the CDR3 is 12 residues. Germline CDR1 reads GTSNPN; CDR2 reads SVGIG (reference sequence). The CDR3 DNA sequence: TGTGCCTGGAGGTGGCTTCCACATGAGCAGTTCTTC. Residues: CAWRWLPHEQFF.

The rearrangement links TRBV27 to TRBJ2-7; 9 bases agree with TRBD2. Losses at the gene ends were 4 bases for V and 5 bases for J; bases not matched to a gene: 6. The germline V gene has CDR1 MNHEY and CDR2 SMNVEV (reference sequence). The CDR3 consists of 14 residues. The CDR3 DNA reads TGTGCCAGCAGTTCCCTAGCGGGAAGCGACGAGCAGTACTTC. As protein: CASSSLAGSDEQYF.

The V gene is TRBV5-1, the J gene TRBJ2-7, with 8 bases identical to TRBD2. The length of the CDR3 is 15 residues. J lost 6 bases, V lost 3 bases, and 11 bases had no gene match. The V gene's germline CDR1 is SGHRS and CDR2 YFSETQ. CDR3 amino acids: CASSSSTSGAAEQYF. The CDR3, as DNA: TGCGCCAGCAGCTCCTCCACTAGCGGAGCCGCCGAGCAGTACTTC. Based on the CDR3 plus reference TRBV5-1 and TRBJ2-7, the full variable domain is KAGVTQTPRYLIKTRGQQVTLSCSPISGHRSVSWYQQTPGQGLQFLFEYFSETQRNKGNFPGRFSGRQFSNSRSEMNVSTLELGDSALYLCASSSSTSGAAEQYFGPGTRLTVT.

This clone was found a few times. J is TRBJ2-7 and V is TRBV28; 7 bases are shared with TRBD1. V shed 2 bases and J 8 bases; nucleotides not matched to a gene: 3. The CDR3 loop spans 12 amino acids. Germline V CDR1 and CDR2: MDHEN, SYDVKM. The CDR3 is CASSLRDSKQYF. The CDR3 DNA reads as TGTGCCAGCAGTTTACGGGACAGCAAGCAGTACTTC. The full variable domain, rest sourced from reference TRBV28 and TRBJ2-7, is DVKVTQSSRYLVKRTGEKVFLECVQDMDHENMFWYRQDPGLGLRLIYFSYDVKMKEKGDIPEGYSVSREKKERFSLILESASTNQTSMYLCASSLRDSKQYFGPGTRLTVT.

The V call is TRBV19, the J call TRBJ1-2; maybe TRBD1 (5 bases). The germline gives CDR1 LNHDA, CDR2 SQIVND (reference sequence). CDR3 size: 11 residues. Trimming removed 7 bases from V and 7 bases from J, with 10 bases in between. This CDR3 is CASTGRGGYTF. CDR3 coding DNA: TGTGCCAGTACTGGGAGGGGTGGCTACACCTTC.

A single count supports this clone. The V gene is TRBV6-6, the J gene TRBJ1-6; D may be TRBD1 (6 bases). The CDR3 contains 14 residues. The germline gives CDR1 MNHNY, CDR2 SVGAGI (reference sequence). With 5 bases removed from V and 5 bases from J, the gap between germline ends came to 10 bases. Here the CDR3 reads CASSPQGNNSPLHF. The CDR3 region has the DNA TGTGCCAGCAGTCCCCAGGGGAATAATTCACCCCTCCACTTT.

CDR3 DNA sequence: TGCAGCGTTTTAAGCGGGAAGGGATACAATGAGCAGTTCTTC. Translation: CSVLSGKGYNEQFF. This chain uses TRBV29-1 with TRBJ2-1, with 7 bases lining up with TRBD2. CDR3 size: 14 residues. Germline CDR1 is SQVTM and CDR2 is ANQGSEA. Losses at the gene ends were 5 bases for V and 4 bases for J; bases not matched to a gene: 8.

The rearrangement links TRBV7-9 to TRBJ2-4; D might be TRBD1 (5 bases). Trimming shortened V by 4 bases and J by 0 bases, and 7 bases separated the two germline ends. Germline lookup yields CDR1 SEHNR and CDR2 FQNEAQ (reference sequence). There are 14 residues in the CDR3. CDR3 in amino acids: CASSSRVAKNIQYF. The CDR3 DNA sequence: TGTGCCAGCAGCTCCAGGGTAGCCAAAAACATTCAGTACTTC.

V gene TRBV2 combines with J gene TRBJ2-1, with 8 bases that match TRBD2. The germline gives CDR1 SNHLY, CDR2 FYNNEI. The V gene end was trimmed by 4 bases and the J gene end by 10 bases; junction bases not matched to a gene: 9. The CDR3 contains 14 residues. DNA for the CDR3: TGTGCCAGCAGTGTTAGTCGCGGGGGGACCGAGCAGTTCTTC. Translating gives CASSVSRGGTEQFF.

The rearrangement links TRBV5-1 to TRBJ2-5; the match to TRBD2 covers 16 bases. This CDR3 comprises 18 residues. Germline V gene data show CDR1 as SGHRS and CDR2 as YFSETQ. The junction had 10 bases not matched to a gene; V was cut back by 4 bases and J by 4 bases. As DNA, the CDR3 is TGCGCCAGCAGCAAGGGACTAGCGGGAGGGCCAGTAGGAGAGACCCAGTACTTC. Translation: CASSKGLAGGPVGETQYF. Looking up the rest from reference TRBV5-1 and TRBJ2-5 gives the full variable domain: KAGVTQTPRYLIKTRGQQVTLSCSPISGHRSVSWYQQTPGQGLQFLFEYFSETQRNKGNFPGRFSGRQFSNSRSEMNVSTLELGDSALYLCASSKGLAGGPVGETQYFGPGTRLLVL.

The chain carries TRBV15 and TRBJ2-1; possibly TRBD2 for D (5 bases). Trimming took off 1 base at V and 0 bases at J, with 10 bases between the two ends. The germline CDR1 and CDR2 sequences are LNHNV and YYDKDF (reference sequence). This CDR3 has 16 residues. CDR3 amino acids: CATSRVEESSYNEQFF. For the CDR3, the DNA is TGTGCCACCAGCAGAGTGGAGGAGAGCTCCTACAATGAGCAGTTCTTC.

The chain joins TRBV7-9 to TRBJ2-3; the D gene is possibly TRBD1 (5 bases). The CDR3 sequence is 13 residues long. Trimming shortened V by 5 bases and J by 0 bases, and 6 bases separated the two germline ends. Germline loops: CDR1 SEHNR, CDR2 FQNEAQ (reference sequence). The CDR3, as DNA: TGTGCCAGCAGCGGGGCTAGCACAGATACGCAGTATTTT. Its translation: CASSGASTDTQYF.

Remarks on this clone: A junction end diverges from the germline sequence, so it may reflect a read error. The CDR3 DNA is TGTACCAGCAGTTTCCCCAGGGGCGCAGGAGACACCATATATTTT. This gives the protein CTSSFPRGAGDTIYF. The V call is TRBV6-5, the J call TRBJ1-3; D is possibly TRBD1 (6 bases). This CDR3 region has 15 residues. Germline V gene data show CDR1 as MNHEY and CDR2 as SVGAGI.

This chain links TRBV4-1 with TRBJ2-5; no firm D call. Germline CDR1 is MGHRA and CDR2 is YSYEKL. CDR3 length: 14 amino acids. Trimming left V 5 bases short and J 1 base short, with 11 bases between. For the CDR3, the DNA is TGCGCCAGCAGCACGGCGGCGGTCCAAGAGACCCAGTACTTC. Its protein product is CASSTAAVQETQYF.

V usage is TRBV14 and J usage is TRBJ2-5; D possibly corresponds to TRBD1 (5 bases). Trimming left V 4 bases short and J 5 bases short, with 14 bases between. Germline assignment: CDR1 SGHDN and CDR2 FVKESK. The CDR3 length is 14 residues. CDR3 residues: CASSRLAGRETQYF. DNA for the CDR3: TGTGCCAGCAGCCGGTTGGCAGGGCGGGAGACCCAGTACTTC.

This chain connects TRBV4-1 to TRBJ1-1, with 8 bases that match TRBD1. The CDR3 is 15 amino acids. The junction had 8 bases not matched to a gene; V was cut back by 4 bases and J by 4 bases. Germline loops: CDR1 MGHRA, CDR2 YSYEKL. CDR3 in amino acids: CASSPGQGGGTEAFF. In nucleotides, the CDR3 is TGCGCCAGCAGCCCAGGACAGGGTGGGGGCACTGAAGCTTTCTTT.

The rearrangement joins TRBV2 to TRBJ1-5, with a tentative D call TRBD1 (5 bases). Germline V gene data show CDR1 as SNHLY and CDR2 as FYNNEI. This CDR3 region has 15 residues. The V end lost 7 bases, the J end lost 3 bases, and 16 bases lay between the germline ends. CDR3 bases: TGTGCCAGCAAATCCCCCAGGGCCCCCAATCAGCCCCAGCATTTT. Translating gives CASKSPRAPNQPQHF.

The chain carries TRBV27 and TRBJ1-6; D may be TRBD1 (5 bases). CDR3 length: 17 amino acids. The V end lost 0 bases, the J end lost 3 bases, and 12 bases lay between the germline ends. The germline V gene has CDR1 MNHEY and CDR2 SMNVEV (reference sequence). CDR3 loop: CASSLSRGRFYNSPLHF. DNA for the CDR3: TGTGCCAGCAGTTTATCTAGGGGCCGGTTCTATAATTCACCCCTCCACTTT.

This clone was detected once. The chain is built from TRBV28 and TRBJ1-5; D gene ambiguous. Trimming removed 6 bases at V and 9 bases at J, with 18 bases between. Germline CDR1 is MDHEN and CDR2 is SYDVKM. CDR3 length equals 14 residues. This CDR3 is CASSLKLPTRPQHF. The CDR3 bases are TGTGCCAGCAGCCTCAAGCTACCTACGAGGCCCCAGCATTTT.

V and J are TRBV2 and TRBJ2-1; weak D call: TRBD2 (6 bases). With 3 bases removed from V and 3 bases from J, the gap between germline ends came to 15 bases. The CDR3 runs 16 residues. Germline-derived CDR1 and CDR2 are SNHLY and FYNNEI. CDR3 protein: CASSDSRLANYNEQFF. CDR3 DNA sequence: TGTGCCAGCAGTGACAGTCGTCTAGCGAACTACAATGAGCAGTTCTTC.

This clone occurred once. This chain joins TRBV28 and TRBJ2-7; possibly TRBD1 for D (7 bases). The CDR3 runs to 20 residues. Trimming took 1 base from V and 1 from J, leaving 26 bases between them. Germline V gene sequence: CDR1 MDHEN, CDR2 SYDVKM. CDR3 nucleotide sequence: TGTGCCAGCAGTTTATCCCACGGGGGTGAGAGGGACAGAAGATCCTACGAGCAGTACTTC. This codes for CASSLSHGGERDRRSYEQYF. Using reference TRBV28 and TRBJ2-7 for the parts outside the CDR3, the full variable domain is DVKVTQSSRYLVKRTGEKVFLECVQDMDHENMFWYRQDPGLGLRLIYFSYDVKMKEKGDIPEGYSVSREKKERFSLILESASTNQTSMYLCASSLSHGGERDRRSYEQYFGPGTRLTVT.